Presented here are 15 T cell receptor beta chains from one specimen sequenced in a study of identifying expanded T cells in peripheral blood (dated by TCRdb to between 2018 and 2021). Library preparation was by the immunoSEQ multiplex PCR assay. The table was pulled from immuneACCESS by TCRdb, which kept in-frame rearrangements only. Such tables lose some clones; where checked, under half of the loss comes from unresolved V genes, and the rest has no known cause. Recorded for this sample are some 78,000 clones; roughly 84% of them occurred a single time. The ten biggest clones cover about 20% of the sample. Sequencing was carried out using blood. These receptor sequences come from a person aged 18 to 70 in good health.

V and J are TRBV18 and TRBJ1-3; a weak D match, TRBD1 (6 bases). This CDR3 spans 16 amino acids. Germline assignment: CDR1 KGHSH and CDR2 LQKENI. V shed 5 bases and J shed 2 bases, with 16 bases lying between them. CDR3 amino acids: CASSTQDSSTGNTIYF. CDR3 sequence (DNA): TGTGCCAGCTCAACGCAGGACAGCTCCACTGGAAACACCATATATTTT.

The J gene is TRBJ2-7, the V gene TRBV9; 9 nucleotides match TRBD2. Germline assignment: CDR1 SGDLS and CDR2 YYNGEE. V gave up 5 bases and J gave up 1 base; unmatched junction bases: 22. This CDR3 has 20 residues. CDR3 in amino acids: CASSLPPHGSPGLASYEQYF. In DNA, the CDR3 is TGTGCCAGCAGTCTCCCCCCCCACGGGTCACCGGGACTAGCTTCCTACGAGCAGTACTTC. The full variable domain, its missing parts supplied by reference TRBV9 and TRBJ2-7, is DSGVTQTPKHLITATGQRVTLRCSPRSGDLSVYWYQQSLDQGLQFLIQYYNGEERAKGNILERFSAQQFPDLHSELNLSSLELGDSALYFCASSLPPHGSPGLASYEQYFGPGTRLTVT.

The chain is built from TRBV29-1 and TRBJ2-1, with 7 bases identical to TRBD2. Germline lookup yields CDR1 SQVTM and CDR2 ANQGSEA. The CDR3 covers 15 residues. Losses at the gene ends were 4 bases for V and 4 bases for J; bases not matched to a gene: 10. The CDR3 protein is CSVGGLGGSYNEQFF. As DNA, the CDR3 is TGCAGCGTTGGTGGTCTCGGCGGGAGTTACAATGAGCAGTTCTTC.

This clone was picked up one time. CDR3: CASSQDMGEARETQYF. CDR3 nucleotide sequence: TGTGCCAGCAGCCAAGATATGGGGGAGGCCCGGGAGACCCAGTACTTC. V is TRBV4-2 and J is TRBJ2-5; D perhaps matches TRBD2 (6 bases). V was clipped by 0 bases and J by 5 bases, with 16 bases between them. Germline CDR1 LGHNA, CDR2 YNFKEQ. CDR3 length equals 16 residues.

In its sample, this clone was seen once. The chain couples TRBV7-2 to TRBJ2-5; 15 bases are shared with TRBD2. There are 15 residues in the CDR3. J gave up 4 bases and V 4 bases, and 1 base lay outside the gene matches. The germline V gene encodes CDR1 SGHTA and CDR2 FQGNSA. Written as DNA, the CDR3 is TGTGCCAGCAGCTCGGGACTAGCGGGAGGAGAGACCCAGTACTTC. Residues: CASSSGLAGGETQYF.

To note about this clone: The junction does not match germline at one end; this may be a read error. The chain combines TRBV25-1 with TRBJ2-3; the D gene is possibly TRBD2 (6 bases). Germline CDR1 reads MGHDK; CDR2 reads SYGVNS. The CDR3 spans 11 residues. Here the CDR3 reads CVSGSTDTQYF. CDR3 nucleotides: TGTGTCAGCGGGAGCACAGATACGCAGTATTTT.

This clone appeared a few times. CDR3 protein: CASSLAGGGTEAFF. DNA of the CDR3: TGCGCCAGCAGCTTGGCCGGAGGGGGCACTGAAGCTTTCTTT. V and J are TRBV5-1 and TRBJ1-1, with D tentatively TRBD1 (6 bases). Trimming took off 0 bases at V and 4 bases at J, with 10 bases between the two ends. Germline CDR1 and CDR2: SGHRS and YFSETQ. The CDR3 consists of 14 residues.

The chain recombines TRBV5-1 with TRBJ2-1, with TRBD2 identical over 12 bases. Trimming cost V 2 bases and J 6 bases; bases outside gene matches: 3. Germline V lookup: CDR1 SGHRS, CDR2 YFSETQ. The CDR3 has 15 amino acids. The DNA of the CDR3 is TGCGCCAGCAGCTTACTAGCGGGAGGCTCCAATGAGCAGTTCTTC. Its protein product is CASSLLAGGSNEQFF.

This clone has just one count. The J gene is TRBJ1-5, the V gene TRBV11-2; 7 positions match TRBD1. Losses at the gene ends were 5 bases for V and 2 bases for J; bases not matched to a gene: 3. The CDR3 sequence is 14 residues long. Germline V gene sequence: CDR1 SGHAT, CDR2 FQNNGV. CDR3 region: CASSRQGGNQPQHF. Here the CDR3 DNA reads TGTGCCAGCAGCCGACAGGGCGGCAATCAGCCCCAGCATTTT.

This chain uses TRBV5-1 with TRBJ2-1, with a tentative D call TRBD2 (6 bases). Trimming shortened V by 2 bases and J by 2 bases, and 14 bases separated the two germline ends. The CDR3 is 16 residues long. Germline V lookup: CDR1 SGHRS, CDR2 YFSETQ. In nucleotides, the CDR3 is TGCGCCAGCAGCTTCGACGGGAGCCCTACCTACAATGAGCAGTTCTTC. Its translation: CASSFDGSPTYNEQFF.

The CDR3 nucleotides are TGTGCCAGCAGCAGGGGCTTGAACACTGAAGCTTTCTTT. Translated: CASSRGLNTEAFF. The chain couples TRBV6-4 to TRBJ1-1; possible D gene TRBD1, 6 bases. CDR1 is MRHNA, CDR2 SNTAGT, per germline. Trimming removed 6 bases from V and 0 bases from J, with 8 bases in between. This CDR3 comprises 13 residues.

The V gene is TRBV27, the J gene TRBJ1-2; weak D call: TRBD1 (5 bases). In germline, CDR1 is MNHEY, CDR2 SMNVEV (reference sequence). The ends were cut back, 4 bases at V and 6 bases at J, with 18 bases in the middle. There are 15 residues in the CDR3. CDR3 in DNA: TGTGCCAGCAGTTCCGGTTGGGGCAGGGCGGATGGCTACACCTTC. This encodes CASSSGWGRADGYTF.

The J gene is TRBJ2-1, the V gene TRBV28, with TRBD2 as a possible D gene (5 bases). Germline V lookup: CDR1 MDHEN, CDR2 SYDVKM. V dropped 6 bases and J dropped 2 bases, with 11 bases sitting between them. This CDR3 is 14 amino acids long. The CDR3 sequence is CASRWTSTYNEQFF. CDR3 sequence (DNA): TGTGCCAGCAGGTGGACTTCTACCTACAATGAGCAGTTCTTC.

The V and J genes are TRBV29-1 and TRBJ1-5, with D unclear. V lost 1 base and J 6 bases, leaving 7 bases between the germline ends. Germline CDR1 is SQVTM and CDR2 is ANQGSEA. This CDR3 is built from 12 residues. This CDR3 reads CSVEGSGQPQHF. The CDR3 DNA sequence: TGCAGCGTTGAAGGCTCGGGTCAGCCCCAGCATTTT.

J is TRBJ1-1 and V is TRBV7-9; D not certain. The V gene lost 2 bases and the J gene lost 0 bases, with 10 bases spanning the gap. The germline V gene encodes CDR1 SEHNR and CDR2 FQNEAQ (reference sequence). The CDR3 consists of 15 residues. Written as DNA, the CDR3 is TGTGCCAGCAGCTTATGGCCGAACATGAACACTGAAGCTTTCTTT. Its protein product is CASSLWPNMNTEAFF.